Presented here are 10 T cell receptor beta chains from one specimen sequenced in a study. TCRdb re-analysed the 5' RACE reads in MiXCR, keeping a single row per CDR3 protein. The data contain about 55,000 distinct CDR3 sequences, approximately 17% of them singletons. The sample comprised naive CD4+ T cells sorted from blood. The sample's subset: naive CD4+ T cells, CD4+CD45RA+CD25-. The receptors derive from a female donor with breast cancer.

This clonotype has only a few counts. V gene TRBV5-4 combines with J gene TRBJ2-7; D gene ambiguous. V dropped 3 bases and J dropped 0 bases, with 4 bases sitting between them. CDR3 length: 12 amino acids. Germline V CDR1 and CDR2: SGHNT, YYREEE (reference sequence). The CDR3, as DNA: TGTGCCAGCAGCTGGAGCTCCTACGAGCAGTACTTC. Translating it yields CASSWSSYEQYF. The full variable domain, its missing parts supplied by reference TRBV5-4 and TRBJ2-7, is ETGVTQSPTHLIKTRGQQVTLRCSSQSGHNTVSWYQQALGQGPQFIFQYYREEENGRGNFPPRFSGLQFPNYSSELNVNALELDDSALYLCASSWSSYEQYFGPGTRLTVT.

In this sample, this clonotype turned up once. A read error may explain this, as a much larger clone is one base away. The J gene is TRBJ1-1, the V gene TRBV10-2; D uncertain. This CDR3 has 10 amino acids. Germline lookup yields CDR1 WSHSY and CDR2 SAAADI. CDR3 bases: TGCGCCAGCGGGAGGGTTGAAGCTTCCTTT. Amino acid sequence: CASGRVEASF.

This clonotype showed up many times. This chain connects TRBV6-2 or TRBV6-3 to TRBJ1-5, with no clear D. Per the germline V gene, CDR1 is MNHEY and CDR2 is SVGEGT. The length of the CDR3 is 13 residues. V was trimmed by 2 bases and J by 4 bases, leaving 6 bases between them. CDR3 DNA sequence: TGTGCCAGCAGTTACACATTAAATCAGCCCCAGCATTTT. It encodes CASSYTLNQPQHF.

The rearrangement joins TRBV4-1 to TRBJ1-1; no definite D call. The CDR3 length is 13 residues. Looked up from germline, CDR1 is MGHRA and CDR2 is YSYEKL. Trimming removed 3 bases from V and 6 bases from J, with 11 bases in between. The CDR3 loop is CASSHTGLSEAFF. The CDR3 region has the DNA TGCGCCAGCAGCCACACGGGCCTTTCTGAAGCTTTCTTT.

This clonotype came up many times. The chain has TRBV5-1 and TRBJ1-1; no clear D gene. Trimming took off 0 bases at V and 2 bases at J, with 5 bases between the two ends. The CDR3 loop spans 13 amino acids. Per germline, CDR1 SGHRS and CDR2 YFSETQ. CDR3 region: CASSLGGNTEAFF. CDR3 DNA: TGCGCCAGCAGCTTGGGCGGAAACACTGAAGCTTTCTTT.

This clonotype was recorded many times. V gene TRBV7-2 combines with J gene TRBJ2-4; 8 bases fit TRBD1. J gave up 6 bases and V 1 base, and 8 bases lay outside the gene matches. This CDR3 region has 16 residues. The germline gives CDR1 SGHTA, CDR2 FQGNSA. The CDR3 is CASSLGQGIFVNIQYF. CDR3 sequence (DNA): TGTGCCAGCAGCTTAGGACAGGGGATCTTCGTAAACATTCAGTACTTC.

This clonotype was recorded many times. The V gene is TRBV6-2 or TRBV6-3, the J gene TRBJ1-2, with 8 bases matching TRBD1. The V and J ends lost 0 bases and 8 bases, in that order; junction bases with no gene match: 8. Per the germline V gene, CDR1 is MNHEY and CDR2 is SVGEGT. The CDR3 totals 15 residues. The CDR3 region is CASSYSNMAGGGYTF. CDR3 in DNA: TGTGCCAGCAGTTACTCGAACATGGCAGGGGGCGGCTACACCTTC.

This clonotype was counted many times. The V call is TRBV5-1, the J call TRBJ2-7; TRBD2 aligns across 9 bases. The CDR3 length is 13 residues. With 3 bases clipped from V and 5 bases from J, the junction kept 3 bases outside the gene matches. The germline gives CDR1 SGHRS, CDR2 YFSETQ. Written as DNA, the CDR3 is TGCGCCAGCAGCTACGGGACTAGCAACGAGCAGTACTTC. Residues: CASSYGTSNEQYF.

Concerning this clonotype itself: The CDR3 end shows no conserved phenylalanine or tryptophan, and so a read error is likely. This chain links TRBV5-1 with TRBJ2-2; 8 bases align to TRBD2. Germline CDR1 and CDR2: SGHRS and YFSETQ. J was trimmed by 7 bases and V by 0 bases; bases with no gene match: 8. CDR3 length: 16 residues. The CDR3: CASSLAPAGANGELFV. In nucleotides, the CDR3 is TGCGCCAGCAGCTTGGCCCCAGCGGGAGCCAACGGGGAGCTGTTTGTT.

At least ten counts were recorded for this clonotype. At one boundary the junction diverges from the germline segment, which might be a read error. The V call is TRBV5-1, the J call TRBJ2-1; maybe TRBD2 (5 bases). The CDR3 has 13 residues. Germline lookup yields CDR1 SGHRS and CDR2 YFSETQ. The CDR3 loop reads CASSIPQADSSVF. DNA of the CDR3: TGCGCCAGCAGCATACCCCAAGCGGACTCTAGTGTCTTC.